The 7 T cell receptor beta chains given below trace back to one sample, sequenced in a study of T cell responses to AZD1222 COVID-19 vaccine. Profiled with immunoSEQ multiplex PCR; TCRdb holds only in-frame clones, not every one. Of over 110,000 clones listed, about 90% are singletons. Sequencing was performed on peripheral blood, taken 28 days after the second AZD1222 dose. These receptors all come from an adult who received the AZD1222 COVID-19 vaccine.

The rearrangement uses TRBV6-2 or TRBV6-3 and TRBJ2-7; D remains unclear. Trimming took off 6 bases at V and 0 bases at J, with 12 bases between the two ends. The CDR3 runs 14 residues. Germline CDR1 and CDR2: MNHEY and SVGEGT. The CDR3 DNA reads TGTGCCAGCAGCCCGGACGTTGGCTCCTACGAGCAGTACGTC. It is translated as CASSPDVGSYEQYV.

This clone has just one count. The V and J genes are TRBV5-1 and TRBJ1-4; D is unclear. V lost 0 bases to trimming and J lost 7 bases, with 13 bases between them. Germline CDR1 SGHRS, CDR2 YFSETQ. The CDR3 consists of 15 residues. CDR3 region: CASSLGETTGEKLFF. As DNA, the CDR3 is TGCGCCAGCAGCTTGGGGGAGACGACTGGTGAAAAACTGTTTTTT. The full variable domain, rest sourced from reference TRBV5-1 and TRBJ1-4, is KAGVTQTPRYLIKTRGQQVTLSCSPISGHRSVSWYQQTPGQGLQFLFEYFSETQRNKGNFPGRFSGRQFSNSRSEMNVSTLELGDSALYLCASSLGETTGEKLFFGSGTQLSVL.

J is TRBJ2-7 and V is TRBV6-6; perhaps D is TRBD1 or TRBD2 (7 bases each). V lost 6 bases and J 4 bases, leaving 13 bases between the germline ends. Germline CDR1 MNHNY, CDR2 SVGAGI (reference sequence). CDR3 length: 13 residues. In nucleotides, the CDR3 is TGTGCCAGCAGAGACAGGGAGGGGTACGAGCAGTACGTC. This sequence encodes CASRDREGYEQYV.

V is TRBV19 and J is TRBJ2-1; 7 bases agree with TRBD2. V shed 7 bases, J shed 8 bases, and the junction held 8 bases outside the gene matches. This CDR3 contains 13 residues. Germline-derived CDR1 and CDR2 are LNHDA and SQIVND (reference sequence). DNA for the CDR3: TGTGCCAGTAAAAGTGCGGGAGTGGATGAGCAGTTCTTC. Translating it yields CASKSAGVDEQFF.

Here the CDR3 reads CASSHTGGGRTEAFF. The CDR3, as DNA: TGCGCCAGCAGCCACACAGGGGGCGGTAGGACTGAAGCTTTCTTT. The chain uses TRBV4-3 and TRBJ1-1; 9 bases line up with TRBD1. The J segment lost 5 bases and the V segment lost 3 bases, leaving 7 bases of the junction unmatched. This CDR3 spans 15 amino acids. Germline V gene lookup returns CDR1 LGHNA and CDR2 YSLEER.

In its sample, this clone was seen once. V gene TRBV28 combines with J gene TRBJ1-2; TRBD1 matches at 9 bases. Trimming took 4 bases from V and 4 from J; bases not matched to a gene: 10. Looked up from germline, CDR1 is MDHEN and CDR2 is SYDVKM. The CDR3 has 16 residues. The CDR3 reads CASSSPGQGSGYGYTF. The CDR3 DNA reads TGTGCCAGCAGTTCCCCGGGACAGGGAAGCGGCTATGGCTACACCTTC.

The chain combines TRBV7-9 with TRBJ2-3, with D tentatively TRBD1 (6 bases). The CDR3 length is 14 residues. The V and J ends lost 6 bases and 3 bases respectively, with 13 bases between them. The germline gives CDR1 SEHNR, CDR2 FQNEAQ (reference sequence). CDR3 region: CASRPGQLTDTQYF. The CDR3 DNA is TGTGCCAGCAGGCCGGGACAATTAACAGATACGCAGTATTTT.